The 20 T cell receptor beta chains below all came from one sample that was sequenced in a study of OX40 agonist ivuxolimab in advanced cancers. TCRdb keeps only in-frame clones here, not all; method: immunoSEQ multiplex PCR. The table records approximately 100,000 clones, 90% of them present only once. Source: CD4+ or CD8+ T cells sorted from blood, taken in a trial of the OX40 agonist ivuxolimab. The receptors originated from an adult with an advanced solid tumor such as melanoma, head and neck, liver or kidney cancer.

CDR3 loop: CASSERFGRSNEKLFF. Here the CDR3 DNA reads TGTGCCAGCAGTGAAAGATTCGGACGGTCTAATGAAAAACTGTTTTTT. The rearrangement links TRBV6-1 to TRBJ1-4; D unresolved. V was trimmed by 2 bases and J by 3 bases, leaving 13 bases between them. The germline V gene has CDR1 MNHNS and CDR2 SASEGT. The CDR3 contains 16 residues.

This chain connects TRBV2 to TRBJ2-5, with D tentatively TRBD2 (5 bases). The V gene lost 4 bases and the J gene lost 1 base, with 7 bases spanning the gap. This CDR3 has 13 residues. Germline V gene data show CDR1 as SNHLY and CDR2 as FYNNEI. CDR3 bases: TGTGCCAGCAGTGGGACTCTCCAAGAGACCCAGTACTTC. Protein sequence: CASSGTLQETQYF.

The chain employs TRBV28 and TRBJ2-1; TRBD2 agrees at 14 bases. J gave up 2 bases and V 4 bases, and 10 bases lay outside the gene matches. The germline CDR1 and CDR2 sequences are MDHEN and SYDVKM. The CDR3 contains 19 residues. CDR3 region: CASSSGLAGEDNTYNEQFF. The CDR3 DNA follows: TGTGCCAGCAGTTCGGGACTAGCGGGAGAGGATAACACCTACAATGAGCAGTTCTTC.

J is TRBJ2-2 and V is TRBV4-1, with 11 positions matching TRBD1. V was pared by 4 bases and J by 3 bases, with 13 bases of the junction left unmatched. This CDR3 has 19 amino acids. Germline values: CDR1 MGHRA, CDR2 YSYEKL. CDR3 amino acids: CASSPRDRGVGAHTGELFF. CDR3 DNA sequence: TGCGCCAGCAGCCCACGGGACAGGGGGGTAGGTGCGCACACCGGGGAGCTGTTTTTT.

The chain couples TRBV10-2 to TRBJ2-7; 8 nucleotides agree with TRBD1. Trimming removed 6 bases from V and 7 bases from J; junction bases left unmatched: 8. This CDR3 has 13 amino acids. Germline-derived CDR1 and CDR2 are WSHSY and SAAADI. This CDR3 is CASRGGQVGEQYF. CDR3 coding DNA: TGCGCCAGCAGAGGGGGACAGGTCGGTGAGCAGTACTTC.

The rearrangement joins TRBV29-1 to TRBJ2-5; TRBD2 matches 8 bases. The CDR3 runs to 14 residues. V shed 2 bases and J 4 bases; nucleotides not matched to a gene: 6. The germline gives CDR1 SQVTM, CDR2 ANQGSEA. The CDR3 DNA sequence: TGCAGCGTTGAATCGCGTCTAGCGGGAGAGACCCAGTACTTC. This translates into CSVESRLAGETQYF.

The chain employs TRBV19 and TRBJ2-1; no clear D gene. CDR1 LNHDA and CDR2 SQIVND come from the germline V gene (reference sequence). The length of the CDR3 is 14 residues. Deletions cut 1 base from V and 3 bases from J, with 7 bases between. The CDR3 reads CASSIVASYNEQFF. CDR3 bases: TGTGCCAGTAGTATAGTTGCTAGCTACAATGAGCAGTTCTTC.

This sequence joins TRBV2 and TRBJ1-5; a possible D gene is TRBD1 (5 bases). The CDR3 totals 14 residues. Germline V CDR1 and CDR2: SNHLY, FYNNEI. The V end was cut by 4 bases, the J end by 2 bases, with 9 bases between. DNA of the CDR3: TGTGCCAGCAGTGTTCAGGGAGGCAATCAGCCCCAGCATTTT. Protein product: CASSVQGGNQPQHF.

The rearrangement links TRBV5-5 to TRBJ1-2, with D unresolved. Per germline, CDR1 SGHKS and CDR2 YYEKEE (reference sequence). Trimming shortened V by 6 bases and J by 8 bases, and 20 bases separated the two germline ends. The CDR3 length is 14 residues. The CDR3 nucleotides are TGTGCCAGCACCCCCGGAAGGCGTAACGGAGGCTACACCTTC. As protein: CASTPGRRNGGYTF. The full variable domain, its missing parts supplied by reference TRBV5-5 and TRBJ1-2, is DAGVTQSPTHLIKTRGQQVTLRCSPISGHKSVSWYQQVLGQGPQFIFQYYEKEERGRGNFPDRFSARQFPNYSSELNVNALLLGDSALYLCASTPGRRNGGYTFGSGTRLTVV.

This rearrangement joins TRBV11-2 to TRBJ2-1, with 10 nucleotides matching TRBD2. This CDR3 has 16 amino acids. Per the germline V gene, CDR1 is SGHAT and CDR2 is FQNNGV. With V trimmed by 4 bases and J by 2 bases, 5 bases remained unmatched. The CDR3 reads CASSSRSGRAYNEQFF. CDR3 bases: TGTGCCAGCAGCTCACGCAGCGGGAGGGCCTACAATGAGCAGTTCTTC.

V gene TRBV18 combines with J gene TRBJ2-7; tentatively, D is TRBD1 or TRBD2 (5 bases each). Trimming removed 6 bases at V and 6 bases at J, with 15 bases between. This CDR3 comprises 13 residues. Germline values: CDR1 KGHSH, CDR2 LQKENI. DNA for the CDR3: TGTGCCAGCTCTACCGGGACGACGGTCGAGCAGTACTTC. Amino acids: CASSTGTTVEQYF.

The chain is built from TRBV4-2 and TRBJ2-7; 9 positions agree with TRBD1. CDR3 length: 15 amino acids. Germline V gene lookup returns CDR1 LGHNA and CDR2 YNFKEQ. With 1 base clipped from V and 5 bases from J, the junction kept 6 bases outside the gene matches. CDR3 DNA sequence: TGTGCCAGCAGCCAAGGGGACAGGGATGCCCACGAGCAGTACTTC. This encodes CASSQGDRDAHEQYF.

This chain links TRBV29-1 with TRBJ1-4; the D gene is possibly TRBD1 (5 bases). The CDR3 length is 14 residues. Trimming removed 4 bases at V and 7 bases at J, with 16 bases between. Germline V gives CDR1 SQVTM, CDR2 ANQGSEA. The CDR3 DNA is TGCAGCGTTGGGGCCGGGACCCGGAGTGAAAAACTGTTTTTT. It translates to CSVGAGTRSEKLFF.

The chain is built from TRBV7-2 and TRBJ2-3; 7 bases fit TRBD1. CDR3 size: 14 residues. CDR1 is SGHTA, CDR2 FQGNSA, per germline. V trimming: 6 bases; J trimming: 0 bases; junction bases outside the gene matches: 3. In nucleotides, the CDR3 is TGTGCCAGCAGATTGGACAGGAGCACAGATACGCAGTATTTT. Protein product: CASRLDRSTDTQYF.

The chain recombines TRBV12-5 with TRBJ2-7, with D maybe TRBD2 (5 bases). Germline values: CDR1 LGHNT, CDR2 FRNRAP. Trimming removed 5 bases from V and 7 bases from J, with 9 bases in between. The CDR3 spans 11 residues. The CDR3 DNA is TGTGCTAGTGGTCACACTAGTGAGCAGTACTTC. It specifies CASGHTSEQYF. Drawing the rest from reference TRBV12-5 and TRBJ2-7, the complete variable domain is DARVTQTPRHKVTEMGQEVTMRCQPILGHNTVFWYRQTMMQGLELLAYFRNRAPLDDSGMPKDRFSAEMPDATLATLKIQPSEPRDSAVYFCASGHTSEQYFGPGTRLTVT.

The CDR3 protein is CASSLTDTNEQFF. The CDR3 DNA reads as TGTGCCAGCAGCTTAACGGACACAAATGAGCAGTTCTTC. The chain joins TRBV7-3 to TRBJ2-1; TRBD1 might be the D (5 bases). In germline, CDR1 is SGHTA, CDR2 FQGTGA. The CDR3 length is 13 residues. V was clipped by 0 bases and J by 7 bases, with 7 bases between them.

The chain links TRBV5-1 to TRBJ2-2; D might be TRBD2 (6 bases). With 4 bases removed from V and 4 bases from J, the gap between germline ends came to 11 bases. Germline V gives CDR1 SGHRS, CDR2 YFSETQ. The CDR3 contains 14 residues. The CDR3 DNA reads as TGCGCCAGCAGCGCCCGGGAGACCACCGGGGAGCTGTTTTTT. It yields the protein CASSARETTGELFF.

J is TRBJ1-1 and V is TRBV4-1, with D hard to call. The CDR3 sequence is 15 residues long. The V end was cut by 4 bases, the J end by 1 base, with 13 bases between. Per the germline V gene, CDR1 is MGHRA and CDR2 is YSYEKL. This CDR3 reads CASSPGNTANTEAFF. CDR3 in DNA: TGCGCCAGCAGCCCGGGAAATACAGCGAACACTGAAGCTTTCTTT.

The V call is TRBV11-2, the J call TRBJ2-1; 8 bases are a match to TRBD2. CDR1 is SGHAT and CDR2 is FQNNGV in the germline V gene. Trimming took 1 base from V and 7 from J; bases not matched to a gene: 6. The CDR3 runs 15 residues. This CDR3 reads CASSLGAGAINEQFF. The CDR3, as DNA: TGTGCCAGCAGCTTAGGAGCGGGAGCTATAAATGAGCAGTTCTTC.

The chain uses TRBV4-1 and TRBJ2-3; D ambiguous. Trimming took 0 bases from V and 2 from J, leaving 6 bases between them. Germline loops: CDR1 MGHRA, CDR2 YSYEKL. CDR3 size: 14 residues. CDR3 coding DNA: TGCGCCAGCAGCCAAGACAGAAACACAGATACGCAGTATTTT. Its protein product is CASSQDRNTDTQYF.